What follows are 6 T cell receptor beta chains derived from one specimen sequenced in a study of blood T cells in healthy people across ages. With a J-beta primer mix and a sample-barcoded 5' primer, a second PCR ran roughly 6 to 11 cycles. TCRdb re-derived calls from the 5' RACE reads in MiXCR, one entry per CDR3 protein. The table shows more than 1,000,000 distinct CDR3 sequences, with about 23% occurring only once. These data are also associated with another study on T cells of mothers and their children.

Sequencing was performed on blood. The receptors stem from a girl under 10 years old in good health.

In this sample, this clonotype turned up a few times. The chain recombines TRBV29-1 with TRBJ2-1; tentatively, D is TRBD2 (7 bases). The V gene lost 3 bases and the J gene lost 7 bases, with 10 bases spanning the gap. This CDR3 comprises 12 residues. Looked up from germline, CDR1 is SQVTM and CDR2 is ANQGSEA. Written as DNA, the CDR3 is TGCAGCGTTGACAGGGGAGGGAATGAGCAGTTCTTC. This sequence encodes CSVDRGGNEQFF.

This clonotype came up many times. J is TRBJ2-1 and V is TRBV27; no clear D. Between the trimmed V and J ends, which lost 5 bases and 2 bases, there was a span of 10 bases. The CDR3 sequence is 14 residues long. CDR1 MNHEY and CDR2 SMNVEV come from the germline V gene (reference sequence). The CDR3 DNA reads as TGTGCCAGCAGTCCTAGTAGGGCCTACAATGAGCAGTTCTTC. It translates to CASSPSRAYNEQFF.

This clonotype was counted a few times. The genes are TRBV29-1 and TRBJ2-5; 9 positions match TRBD1. The germline V gene has CDR1 SQVTM and CDR2 ANQGSEA. V lost 6 bases to trimming and J lost 3 bases; unmatched junction nucleotides: 8. CDR3 size: 14 residues. The CDR3 region is CSVKQGAGEETQYF. The CDR3 DNA reads as TGCAGCGTAAAACAGGGGGCCGGGGAAGAGACCCAGTACTTC.

In its sample, this clonotype was seen a few times. The chain combines TRBV12-3 or TRBV12-4 with TRBJ1-5, with unresolved D. This CDR3 spans 15 amino acids. The V end lost 4 bases, the J end lost 4 bases, and 14 bases lay between the germline ends. The CDR3 DNA reads TGTGCCAGCAGTTACGCCGGGAGTATTAATCAGCCCCAGCATTTT. It specifies CASSYAGSINQPQHF.

The V and J genes are TRBV4-2 and TRBJ2-7; possibly TRBD1 for D (6 bases). CDR1 LGHNA and CDR2 YNFKEQ come from the germline V gene. The V end lost 0 bases, the J end lost 9 bases, and 21 bases lay between the germline ends. The CDR3 contains 16 residues. This CDR3 reads CASSQEVGGPPAGQYF. CDR3 bases: TGTGCCAGCAGCCAAGAAGTAGGGGGACCCCCGGCAGGGCAGTACTTC.

This clonotype has only a few counts. The V gene is TRBV29-1, the J gene TRBJ2-7; the match to TRBD2 covers 12 bases. This CDR3 comprises 15 residues. In germline, CDR1 is SQVTM, CDR2 ANQGSEA. J gave up 0 bases and V 7 bases, and 7 bases lay outside the gene matches. The CDR3 DNA reads TGCAGCGCTTGGCTAGCGGGAGGGCCCTCCTACGAGCAGTACTTC. This encodes CSAWLAGGPSYEQYF.